Listed below are T cell receptor beta chains from one sample, sequenced in a study of cytomegalovirus exposure and HLA in healthy donors. Produced via immunoSEQ multiplex PCR; TCRdb's table is partial and in-frame only. The data show over 100,000 clones, with 50% to 75% seen just once and about 8.3% held by the top ten. The sequenced material came from PBMCs. These receptors all stem from a middle-aged woman in good health and CMV-seropositive. Both conserved end residues are trimmed from each CDR3.

TRBV19	TRBJ1-2	ASSIQRPGDYGYP
TRBV2	TRBJ1-1	ATEGGVREAF
TRBV7-9	TRBJ2-7	ASSQGFYEQY
TRBV28	TRBJ2-7	ASLRGSPYEQY
TRBV14	TRBJ2-1	ASSQEGAGRSEQF
TRBV5-1	TRBJ1-1	ASSFLNGEAF
TRBV14	TRBJ2-7	ASSQANRVYEQY
TRBV28	TRBJ1-1	ASSLVGQGSIEAF
TRBV2	TRBJ2-7	ASSEYQGAWEQY
TRBV5-1	TRBJ1-6	ASSFALGRESSYNSPLH
TRBV6-5	TRBJ2-5	ASSYGTGAGKTQY
TRBV10-3	TRBJ1-2	AIYSNYGYT
TRBV6-5	TRBJ1-5	ASSYSKGNQPQH
TRBV7-6	TRBJ2-2	ASSFRGHTNTGELF
TRBV27	TRBJ1-4	ASSWGQGRKLF
TRBV7-6	TRBJ2-5	ASSLELAGAETQY
TRBV28	TRBJ1-1	ASKSGGNTEAF
TRBV27	TRBJ2-1	ASALGGLYNEQF
TRBV5-1	TRBJ1-3	ASSLEDRPSGNTIY
TRBV19	TRBJ2-3	ASSSDYPWGTDTQY
TRBV2	TRBJ2-2	ASSEESGGATGELF
TRBV14	TRBJ1-2	ASSQGQFGYT
TRBV14	TRBJ2-5	ASNTGQRKRETQY
TRBV2	TRBJ2-7	ASREVFSSYEQY
TRBV4-2	TRBJ2-1	ASSQGRGTSGGSYNEQF
TRBV6-5	TRBJ2-1	ASSYRQSGNEQF
TRBV27	TRBJ2-3	ASRERGYTDTQY
TRBV5-6	TRBJ2-7	ASSSSGGTHYEQY
TRBV4-1	TRBJ2-2	ASSHSTSGRANTGELF
TRBV13	TRBJ2-2	ASRQSSGGHGELF
TRBV7-8	TRBJ1-1	ASSGGVSTEAF
TRBV5-4	TRBJ2-7	ASGRGVEQY
TRBV21-1	TRBJ2-1	ASSKEPRAYNEQF
TRBV7-9	TRBJ1-1	ASSDLDSSNTEAF
TRBV19	TRBJ2-1	ASSIVGSGEYNEQF
TRBV5-6	TRBJ2-3	ASSLFTGYLDTQY
TRBV5-1	TRBJ2-5	ASSLWGTGELQETQY
TRBV27	TRBJ2-1	ASSLPGGPNEQF
TRBV5-1	TRBJ2-1	ASSIMGGKGSYNEQF
TRBV10-3	TRBJ1-5	AISDPTKSNQPQH
TRBV7-9	TRBJ2-7	ASSSDIPYEQY
TRBV4-2	TRBJ1-3	ASSQEEGDGGNTIY
TRBV30	TRBJ2-3	AWSLASGRSDTQY
TRBV6-1	TRBJ2-1	ASSEKTSGYNEQF
TRBV18	TRBJ2-7	ASSPTSGSNYEQY
TRBV2	TRBJ2-1	ASSRTSGVYNEQF
TRBV2	TRBJ2-5	ASRAGTNQETQY
TRBV9	TRBJ1-2	ASSVGAGGNYGYP
TRBV19	TRBJ1-1	ASSIDRGETEAF
TRBV6-1	TRBJ2-1	ASSNDRYLGNEQF
TRBV18	TRBJ2-3	ASSAGVAGHTDTQY
TRBV6-5	TRBJ2-7	ASSYSNRDTYEQY
TRBV11-2	TRBJ1-4	ASSWRDGGDLFNEKLF
TRBV7-9	TRBJ1-1	ASSPQGSTEAF
TRBV28	TRBJ2-6	ASSFIQFSGANVLT